This entry features one T cell receptor (beta chain) sequence. Its antigen is unknown. No much larger clone is present one base from it, and per-base qualities are unavailable. The library came from the immunoSEQ multiplex PCR assay. T cell repertoires were profiled by deep sequencing of rearranged TCR beta loci, alongside multiparametric flow cytometry. TCRdb took over this immuneACCESS table, retaining in-frame rearrangements with V and J assigned. Such tables are incomplete; in checked studies, under half of the missing clones stem from an unresolved V gene, and the remainder is unexplained. The sample records roughly 36,000 clones, 90% of which are singletons. 6.8% of the sample is held by the ten biggest clonotypes. The sample is drawn from a study of lymphopenia after photon versus proton radiotherapy (dated by TCRdb to the late 2010s). About the full investigation: The immunological effects of photon versus proton radiation therapy were compared in patients with gastrointestinal tumors who developed high-grade lymphopenia. The roughly 20 patients in the cohort had gastrointestinal tumors, were treated with either photon or proton therapy, and subsequently developed lymphopenia. The study was designed to characterize how the impact on the immune system differs between the two radiation modalities. What the authors observed across the whole study: Across the cohort, an inverse correlation was found between a larger post-nadir drop in TCR diversity and overall survival time among patients who died. During treatment, patients who received proton therapy stayed relatively stable, whereas patients who received photon therapy lost naive T cells and TCR diversity and gained effector/memory populations. The authors looked at the survival association only in patients who died, and they framed better survival with proton therapy as a possibility rather than a demonstrated result. Once the lymphocyte count had reached its nadir, the repertoires of photon-treated patients showed oligoclonal expansion, particularly of CD8+ Temra cells, and this expansion drove the decline in diversity.

V and J are trimmed by 1 base and 7 bases, and the gene matches miss 6 bases of the junction. The CDR3, from cysteine to phenylalanine, totals 16 residues. Here the CDR3 DNA is all that survives: 48 bases in frame from base 1. From the germline V gene (reference sequence), CDR1 is SEHNR and CDR2 is FQNEAQ. The rearrangement joined TRBV7-9 to TRBJ1-4; the junction holds 10 bases that match TRBD1. The clonotype originates from a woman in her fifties or sixties with pancreatic cancer. Sequences were derived from peripheral blood, sampled from a patient treated with photon-based radiotherapy. At the DNA level, the sequence is TGTGCCAGCAGCTTAGTCCGGACAGGGGGAGGTGAAAAACTGTTTTTT. Translated, this is CASSLVRTGGGEKLFF.